Below are 4 T cell receptor beta chains sequenced from a single sample in a study of CD8 T cell repertoires and HIV-1 epitope variants. Their specific antigens are unknown. Profiling relied on immunoSEQ multiplex PCR, and the TCRdb table lists in-frame clones only, not all of them. The data show over 5,000 clones, with under 70% seen just once and about 40% held by the top ten. The sample was cultured CD8+ T cells derived from PBMCs. These receptors were obtained from a male donor with HIV.

This clone was detected only a few times. The rearrangement joins TRBV30 to TRBJ2-1; 11 bases map to TRBD2. CDR1 is GTSNPN and CDR2 is SVGIG in the germline V gene (reference sequence). Germline trimming cut 2 bases from V and 3 bases from J; bases unmatched to any gene: 3. This CDR3 region has 15 residues. This CDR3 reads CAWSTTSGGYNEQFF. The CDR3 region has the DNA TGTGCCTGGAGTACTACTAGCGGGGGCTACAATGAGCAGTTCTTC. Using reference TRBV30 and TRBJ2-1 for the parts outside the CDR3, the full variable domain is SQTIHQWPATLVQPVGSPLSLECTVEGTSNPNLYWYRQAAGRGLQLLFYSVGIGQISSEVPQNLSASRPQDRQFILSSKKLLLSDSGFYLCAWSTTSGGYNEQFFGPGTRLTVL.

CDR3 nucleotides: TGTGCCAGCAGCCCAACGAGGCGGGCCTCCTACAATGAGCAGTTCTTC. Protein: CASSPTRRASYNEQFF. This chain links TRBV11-2 with TRBJ2-1; D perhaps matches TRBD2 (5 bases). Trimming stripped 5 bases from V and 0 bases from J, with 14 bases between. Germline CDR1 SGHAT, CDR2 FQNNGV. The CDR3 totals 16 residues.

The chain is built from TRBV23-1 and TRBJ1-1; TRBD1 matches 7 bases. TRBV23-1 is labeled an ORF, and its function is uncertain. Unmatched junction bases numbered 9, after V lost 6 bases and J lost 5 bases. The CDR3 consists of 14 residues. CDR3 residues: CASSLTPGGTEAFF. CDR3 nucleotide sequence: TGCGCCAGCAGCCTGACCCCAGGGGGAACTGAAGCTTTCTTT.

The chain has TRBV19 and TRBJ1-2; tentatively, D is TRBD1 (5 bases). The CDR3 has 13 residues. Germline-derived CDR1 and CDR2 are LNHDA and SQIVND (reference sequence). The germline V and J ends were trimmed by 0 bases and 8 bases, with 10 bases remaining between them. The CDR3 DNA reads TGTGCCAGTAGTATAGATCATCGGGGGGGCTACACCTTC. Protein sequence: CASSIDHRGGYTF.